These 11 T cell receptor beta chains came from one sample sequenced in a study of blood T cell repertoires in COVID-19. The data were produced by immunoSEQ multiplex PCR, yet TCRdb's version contains in-frame clones alone and is incomplete. The sample carries a few hundred thousand clones, approximately 80% recorded once. Material for sequencing was PBMCs or T cells enriched from blood (not recorded which). Receptors originate from a woman aged 55-70 years who had recovered from COVID-19.

This chain links TRBV7-9 with TRBJ2-5, with 8 positions matching TRBD1. Germline V gene lookup returns CDR1 SEHNR and CDR2 FQNEAQ (reference sequence). The ends lost 3 bases at V and 3 bases at J; junction bases unmatched: 6. The CDR3 contains 15 residues. The CDR3 protein is CASSFPGQEEETQYF. CDR3 DNA sequence: TGTGCCAGCAGCTTCCCGGGACAGGAAGAAGAGACCCAGTACTTC.

CDR3 sequence reads: CASSETARGQPQHF. The CDR3 DNA sequence: TGTGCCAGCAGTGAAACAGCCAGGGGTCAGCCCCAGCATTTT. The rearrangement joins TRBV6-1 to TRBJ1-5; tentatively, D is TRBD1 (6 bases). The germline V gene encodes CDR1 MNHNS and CDR2 SASEGT. The CDR3 runs to 14 residues. Trimming left V 2 bases short and J 6 bases short, with 11 bases between.

The chain links TRBV11-2 to TRBJ2-1; 9 bases fit TRBD2. Per germline, CDR1 SGHAT and CDR2 FQNNGV. The CDR3 totals 10 residues. V trimming: 8 bases; J trimming: 10 bases; junction bases outside the gene matches: 0. Here the CDR3 reads CASGLAEQFF. The DNA of the CDR3 is TGTGCCAGCGGACTAGCGGAGCAGTTCTTC.

V usage is TRBV6-1 and J usage is TRBJ1-2; 7 bases agree with TRBD1. The germline CDR1 and CDR2 sequences are MNHNS and SASEGT. V lost 2 bases to trimming and J lost 4 bases; unmatched junction nucleotides: 7. The CDR3 contains 15 residues. Here the CDR3 DNA reads TGTGCCAGCAGTGAAACCCAGACAGGGACCTATGGCTACACCTTC. This codes for CASSETQTGTYGYTF.

This chain connects TRBV7-3 to TRBJ2-7; 8 bases fit TRBD2. The CDR3 has 17 amino acids. V lost 6 bases, J lost 5 bases, and 18 bases stayed unmatched. CDR1 and CDR2 (germline): SGHTA, FQGTGA. The CDR3 protein is CASRPTRGEASSDEQYF. CDR3 coding DNA: TGTGCCAGCAGACCCACGCGGGGGGAGGCGAGTTCGGACGAGCAGTACTTC.

The chain has TRBV6-2 or TRBV6-3 and TRBJ2-5; 8 bases match TRBD1. Trimming at V came to 4 bases and at J to 5 bases, leaving 12 bases not matched to a gene. The CDR3 loop spans 16 amino acids. Per germline, CDR1 MNHEY and CDR2 SVGEGT. The CDR3 loop reads CASSLLGQGKGETQYF. The CDR3 bases are TGTGCCAGCAGTTTACTCGGACAGGGCAAAGGGGAGACCCAGTACTTC.

V usage is TRBV10-3 and J usage is TRBJ1-2; 9 positions agree with TRBD1. Germline trimming cut 2 bases from V and 8 bases from J; bases unmatched to any gene: 6. Germline-derived CDR1 and CDR2 are ENHRY and SYGVKD. The CDR3 runs 14 residues. The CDR3 sequence: CAISEGTGLGGYTF. As DNA, the CDR3 is TGTGCCATCAGTGAGGGGACAGGGCTTGGCGGCTACACCTTC.

The chain carries TRBV18 and TRBJ1-4; possible D gene TRBD1, 5 bases. Germline values: CDR1 KGHSH, CDR2 LQKENI. V was trimmed by 2 bases and J by 8 bases, leaving 15 bases between them. The CDR3 is made up of 15 amino acids. The CDR3 DNA is TGTGCCAGCTCACCAGGGGGGGGTGAACGAGAAAAACTGTTTTTT. Translating gives CASSPGGGEREKLFF.

The rearrangement links TRBV6-2 or TRBV6-3 to TRBJ2-1; D not certain. The V end lost 4 bases, the J end lost 10 bases, and 11 bases lay between the germline ends. In germline, CDR1 is MNHEY, CDR2 SVGEGT. The CDR3 runs to 12 residues. CDR3 in DNA: TGTGCCAGCAGTTCGACTGTCTTGGAGCAGTTCTTC. Its translation is CASSSTVLEQFF.

The V and J genes are TRBV5-1 and TRBJ2-1; no definite D call. The germline gives CDR1 SGHRS, CDR2 YFSETQ. The CDR3 extends over 11 amino acids. V lost 4 bases, J lost 8 bases, and 7 bases lay in between. In DNA, the CDR3 is TGCGCCAGCAGCCTTCGCGATGAGCAGTTCTTC. Encoded protein: CASSLRDEQFF.

The rearrangement links TRBV5-6 to TRBJ1-4, with 11 bases lining up with TRBD1. Germline trimming cut 4 bases from V and 4 bases from J; bases unmatched to any gene: 12. Germline loops: CDR1 SGHDT, CDR2 YYEEEE. The CDR3 has 18 residues. CDR3: CASSVDRGHYSFNEKLFF. The CDR3 bases are TGTGCCAGCAGCGTGGACAGGGGGCATTATAGTTTTAATGAAAAACTGTTTTTT. Variable domain in full (rest from reference TRBV5-6 and TRBJ1-4): DAGVTQSPTHLIKTRGQQVTLRCSPKSGHDTVSWYQQALGQGPQFIFQYYEEEERQRGNFPDRFSGHQFPNYSSELNVNALLLGDSALYLCASSVDRGHYSFNEKLFFGSGTQLSVL.